The rows below give T cell receptor beta chains drawn from one sample of a study of blood T cells in healthy people across ages. Each CDR3 protein gets one entry after TCRdb re-called the 5' RACE reads with MiXCR. The sample carries hundreds of thousands of distinct CDR3 sequences, more than 25% recorded once. The sample consisted of blood. The receptors stem from a woman of 80 years or more in good health. CDR3s include the opening cysteine and the closing phenylalanine or tryptophan. A D gene is named only where the DNA matches it firmly. Clone size is given for some rows only: seen once, a few or many times, or a class if the clone is expanded.

size: .
V: TRBV9
J: TRBJ1-1
D: .
DNA: TGTGCCAGCAGCGCTGGGGGGCCTGGCACTGAAGCTTTCTTT
CDR3: CASSAGGPGTEAFF

size: .
V: TRBV7-9
J: TRBJ1-1
D: .
DNA: TGTGCCAGCAGCTTCGAGGGCGGGACTGAAGCTTTCTTT
CDR3: CASSFEGGTEAFF

size: many
V: TRBV20-1
J: TRBJ2-7
D: TRBD1
DNA: TGCAGTGCTAGTCCGGGACAGGGGGTCTACGAGCAGTACTTC
CDR3: CSASPGQGVYEQYF

size: many
V: TRBV6-2/TRBV6-3
J: TRBJ2-5
D: TRBD2
DNA: TGTGCCAGCGGGACTAGCGGGGGGCCCCAAGAGACCCAGTACTTC
CDR3: CASGTSGGPQETQYF

size: many
V: TRBV18
J: TRBJ2-7
D: .
DNA: TGTGCCAGCTCACCATCGCCCCGGACAACCGTTCATGAGCAGTACTTC
CDR3: CASSPSPRTTVHEQYF

size: many
V: TRBV7-9
J: TRBJ2-3
D: .
DNA: TGTGCCAGCAGCCCGATCGGGGGGCAGACAGATACGCAGTATTTT
CDR3: CASSPIGGQTDTQYF

size: many
V: TRBV20-1
J: TRBJ2-7
D: .
DNA: TGCAGTGCTAGAGCTTCCTTAGGACAGTCCTACGAGCAGTACTTC
CDR3: CSARASLGQSYEQYF

size: many
V: TRBV20-1
J: TRBJ2-1
D: TRBD1
DNA: TGCAGTGCCAATTATGGACAGGGGGCGGTAGATGAGCAGTTCTTC
CDR3: CSANYGQGAVDEQFF

size: many
V: TRBV3-1
J: TRBJ2-5
D: .
DNA: TGTGCCAGCAGCTCCCGCCCGGACAGTTTCCAAGAGACCCAGTACTTC
CDR3: CASSSRPDSFQETQYF

size: .
V: TRBV30
J: TRBJ1-4
D: TRBD1
DNA: TGTGCCTGGGGGACAGGGGATGAAAAACTGTTTTTT
CDR3: CAWGTGDEKLFF

size: .
V: TRBV7-6
J: TRBJ2-2
D: .
DNA: TGTGCCAGCAGCTTAAAAGCAGGGGCCGTCTCCACCGGGGAGCTGTTTTTT
CDR3: CASSLKAGAVSTGELFF

size: many
V: TRBV12-3/TRBV12-4
J: TRBJ2-2
D: .
DNA: TGTGCCAGCAGACGACAGGAGACGAACACCGGGGAGCTGTTTTTT
CDR3: CASRRQETNTGELFF

size: many
V: TRBV7-2
J: TRBJ2-7
D: .
DNA: TGTGCCAGCAGCTTAGCGGGACCGGGTCCTCGCCCTTACGAGCAGTACTTC
CDR3: CASSLAGPGPRPYEQYF

size: .
V: TRBV29-1
J: TRBJ2-7
D: TRBD2
DNA: TGCAGCGGCGGGGGAGGCTACAATGGGCAGTACTTC
CDR3: CSGGGGYNGQYF

size: many
V: TRBV29-1
J: TRBJ2-7
D: TRBD1
DNA: TGCAGCGTTGCCTTCCGGGACAGAGCCTACGAGCAGTACTTC
CDR3: CSVAFRDRAYEQYF

size: .
V: TRBV20-1
J: TRBJ2-1
D: .
DNA: TGCAGTGCTAGATGGACCAGAGTATACAATGAGCAGTTCTTC
CDR3: CSARWTRVYNEQFF

size: .
V: TRBV7-2
J: TRBJ1-4
D: .
DNA: TGTGCCAGCAGCTTAGGAGGGGATCGGGTCGTTGAAAAACTGTTTTTT
CDR3: CASSLGGDRVVEKLFF

size: .
V: TRBV2
J: TRBJ2-2
D: TRBD2
DNA: TGTGTCAGCAATAGACTAGCGGGGAACACCGGGGAGCTGTTTTTT
CDR3: CVSNRLAGNTGELFF

size: many
V: TRBV5-1
J: TRBJ2-1
D: .
DNA: TGCGCCAGCAGCCCCCCAGCAGCCAATGAGCAGTTCTTC
CDR3: CASSPPAANEQFF

size: many
V: TRBV7-8
J: TRBJ2-3
D: .
DNA: TGTGCCAGCAGCTCCGGGACTCGGGGAAATACGCAGTATTTT
CDR3: CASSSGTRGNTQYF

size: many
V: TRBV18
J: TRBJ2-7
D: .
DNA: TGTGCCAGCGTAGGCCGGGACGGGCACTCCTACGAGCAGTACTTC
CDR3: CASVGRDGHSYEQYF

size: .
V: TRBV7-6
J: TRBJ2-3
D: .
DNA: TGTGCCAGCAGCCAACTCGGGGGATCTACGCAGTATTTT
CDR3: CASSQLGGSTQYF

size: many
V: TRBV28
J: TRBJ2-7
D: .
DNA: TGTGCCAGCAACCCGTGGGGGACGACTAACTACGAGCAGTACTTC
CDR3: CASNPWGTTNYEQYF

size: many
V: TRBV4-3
J: TRBJ2-1
D: TRBD2
DNA: TGCGCCAGCAGCCAATATAGCGGGGGGAGCTCCTACAATGAGCAGTTCTTC
CDR3: CASSQYSGGSSYNEQFF

size: few
V: TRBV20-1
J: TRBJ2-1
D: TRBD2
DNA: TGCAGTGTAGACCCGGGACTAGCGGGGGGGGTAAATGAGCAGTTCTTC
CDR3: CSVDPGLAGGVNEQFF

size: .
V: TRBV6-6
J: TRBJ2-7
D: TRBD1
DNA: TGTGCCAGCAGTTACGGACAGGGGACCAATGAGCAGTACTTC
CDR3: CASSYGQGTNEQYF

size: many
V: TRBV7-2
J: TRBJ2-3
D: .
DNA: TGTGCCAGCAGCTTAGAAAGTAGGGGTCACCACTTCACAGATACGCAGTATTTT
CDR3: CASSLESRGHHFTDTQYF

size: many
V: TRBV28
J: TRBJ2-7
D: TRBD2
DNA: TGTGCCAGCAGTTTACGGACTAGCGGAAGGACCTTCTACGAGCAGTACTTC
CDR3: CASSLRTSGRTFYEQYF

size: many
V: TRBV24-1
J: TRBJ2-1
D: TRBD1
DNA: TGTGCCACCAATCCCGGGACAGGGTTAAATGAGCAGTTCTTC
CDR3: CATNPGTGLNEQFF

size: .
V: TRBV27
J: TRBJ1-1
D: .
DNA: TGTGCCAGCAGTTTATTATTTGGGACGAAGGCTGAAGCTTTCTTT
CDR3: CASSLLFGTKAEAFF

size: .
V: TRBV30
J: TRBJ1-5
D: TRBD1
DNA: TGTGCCAGATCGACAGGGTCGAGCAATCAGCCCCAGCATTTT
CDR3: CARSTGSSNQPQHF

size: many
V: TRBV4-1
J: TRBJ2-1
D: TRBD2
DNA: TGCGCCAGCAGCCAAGATCCCAGCGGGGCTCACAATGAGCAGTTCTTC
CDR3: CASSQDPSGAHNEQFF

size: many
V: TRBV6-6
J: TRBJ1-2
D: .
DNA: TGTGCCAGCAGTTACTCGGGTCGTGACACCCAGGCCATAGGCTACACCTTC
CDR3: CASSYSGRDTQAIGYTF

size: few
V: TRBV3-1
J: TRBJ1-1
D: .
DNA: TGTGCCAGCAGCCAAGCCGACAGGCCACACACTGAAGCTTTCTTT
CDR3: CASSQADRPHTEAFF

size: few
V: TRBV27
J: TRBJ2-3
D: .
DNA: TGTGCCAGCATCCCCCGGGGGGCCTTAACAGATACGCAGTATTTT
CDR3: CASIPRGALTDTQYF

size: few
V: TRBV11-2
J: TRBJ2-1
D: TRBD2
DNA: TGTGCCAGCGGCTTCACTAGCGGGGGCGGGGGTGAGCAGTTCTTC
CDR3: CASGFTSGGGGEQFF

size: .
V: TRBV24-1
J: TRBJ2-1
D: TRBD2
DNA: TGTGCCACCAGTGATTCTGGGGGGGGGTCCTACAATGAGCAGTTCTTC
CDR3: CATSDSGGGSYNEQFF

size: few
V: TRBV18
J: TRBJ1-2
D: .
DNA: TGTGCCAGCTCACCATCCGGGGGTCCTAACTATGGCTACACCTTC
CDR3: CASSPSGGPNYGYTF

size: many
V: TRBV6-1
J: TRBJ2-7
D: .
DNA: TGTGCCAGCAGTGAAGAATACGAGCAGTACTTC
CDR3: CASSEEYEQYF

size: .
V: TRBV29-1
J: TRBJ1-2
D: TRBD1
DNA: TGCAGCGCCCATGACAGGGGATACACCTTC
CDR3: CSAHDRGYTF

size: .
V: TRBV20-1
J: TRBJ2-5
D: .
DNA: TGCAGTGCTAGAAGCTTTAGAGGAGAGACCCAGTACTTC
CDR3: CSARSFRGETQYF

size: many
V: TRBV7-9
J: TRBJ1-2
D: .
DNA: TGTGCCAGCAGCTTAGAATGGCCTGGCTACACCTTC
CDR3: CASSLEWPGYTF